The 16 T cell receptor beta chains in this list originate from one sample, sequenced in a study of T cell clonality in common variable immunodeficiency. What these receptors recognize is not known. Produced via immunoSEQ multiplex PCR; TCRdb's table is partial and in-frame only. This sample carries tens of thousands of clones, none of them present only once. Regarding the study as a whole: Common variable immunodeficiency TCR beta sequences reportedly had fewer deletions and N-nucleotide insertions.

What was sequenced was peripheral blood mononuclear cells. These TCRs come from a human donor with common variable immunodeficiency.

This clone was detected a few times. The read ends 3 residues shy of where the CDR3 ends; the end is completed using the germline J gene. The chain is built from TRBV2 and TRBJ1-6; no firm D call. Germline V gene data show CDR1 as SNHLY and CDR2 as FYNNEI. This CDR3 is built from 14 residues. V shed 4 bases and J shed 5 bases, with 9 bases lying between them. The CDR3 loop is CASSVVQHNSPLHF. The sequenced CDR3 bases are TGTGCCAGCAGTGTAGTACAGCATAATTCACCC.

Points on this clone: Read coverage stops 3 residues before the CDR3 terminus; the germline J gene supplies the remainder. The rearrangement links TRBV18 to TRBJ2-2; no reliable D call. The CDR3 spans 15 residues. CDR1 is KGHSH, CDR2 LQKENI, per germline. V was pared by 6 bases and J by 2 bases, with 13 bases between. CDR3 DNA (partial): TGTGCCAGCTCGCTTTCTACCTTTAACACCGGGGAG. Its protein product is CASSLSTFNTGE. The whole CDR3 sequence reads CASSLSTFNTGELFF.

This clone was observed many times. The read finishes 3 residues shy of the CDR3 end, and the germline J gene is used to complete it. V gene TRBV19 combines with J gene TRBJ2-5; D not resolved. Germline-derived CDR1 and CDR2 are LNHDA and SQIVND (reference sequence). This CDR3 spans 15 amino acids. V lost 7 bases and J lost 3, with 18 bases in between. This CDR3 is CASTTTSRMEETQYF. The CDR3 DNA, read in part, is TGTGCCAGTACCACAACCAGCAGGATGGAAGAGACC.

This clone was recorded many times. The read ends 3 residues before the CDR3 terminus; that terminus is restored from the germline J gene. The chain employs TRBV5-6 and TRBJ1-1; D unclear. Trimming removed 0 bases at V and 1 base at J, with 4 bases between. This CDR3 has 13 residues. Germline V gives CDR1 SGHDT, CDR2 YYEEEE. This chain's CDR3 is CASSLAGNTEAFF. The part of the CDR3 DNA that was read is TGTGCCAGCAGCTTGGCCGGGAACACTGAA.

This clone was detected ten times or more. Its ends do not fully match the called genes, so a read error is possible. The CDR3 end is not reached by the read, which stops 3 residues before it; the germline J gene fills it in. The sample contains more than one DNA sequence encoding this CDR3. The chain combines TRBV19 with TRBJ1-4; 7 bases map to TRBD1. The CDR3 spans 15 residues. The germline V gene has CDR1 LNHDA and CDR2 SQIVND (reference sequence). The CDR3: CASTKGTVLTEKLFF. The CDR3 bases that were read are TGTGCTAGTACAAAGGGGACAGTGCTAACTGAAAAA.

As for this clone: The read ends 3 residues early relative to the CDR3; the germline J gene fills the gap. This rearrangement joins TRBV11-2 to TRBJ2-7; D remains unclear. Germline V gene data show CDR1 as SGHAT and CDR2 as FQNNGV. This CDR3 has 12 residues. Trimming removed 5 bases at V and 4 bases at J, with 9 bases between. The CDR3 is CASSQRRYEQYF. Partial CDR3 DNA: TGTGCCAGCAGCCAGCGTAGGTACGAG.

The sample holds many counts of this clone. The CDR3 extends 3 residues past the end of the read, so its final part is completed from the germline J gene. The rearrangement links TRBV20-1 to TRBJ2-1; 11 bases agree with TRBD1. The CDR3 loop spans 15 amino acids. V gave up 4 bases and J gave up 4 bases; unmatched junction bases: 6. Germline-derived CDR1 and CDR2 are DFQATT and SNEGSKA (reference sequence). This CDR3 reads CSANPGTGGYNEQFF. Incomplete CDR3 DNA: TGCAGTGCTAATCCAGGGACAGGGGGTTACAATGAG.

This clone was picked up many times. Coverage ceases 3 residues before the CDR3 finishes, and the germline J gene fills in the end. The rearrangement joins TRBV18 to TRBJ1-6, with TRBD1 matching over 7 bases. Trimming removed 5 bases from V and 7 bases from J; junction bases left unmatched: 8. The germline gives CDR1 KGHSH, CDR2 LQKENI. CDR3 length: 15 residues. The CDR3 loop is CASSEGTVPNSPLHF. The sequenced CDR3 bases are TGTGCCAGCTCAGAAGGGACAGTACCAAATTCACCC.

There are many counts of this clone. CDR3 DNA (partial): TGTGCCAGCTCACCGGCCAGGGGTACCGAAAAA. This gives the protein CASSPARGTEK. The entire CDR3 sequence reads CASSPARGTEKLFF. This chain connects TRBV18 to TRBJ1-4, with D possibly TRBD1 on 6 matching bases. The CDR3 end is not reached by the read, which stops 3 residues before it; the germline J gene fills it in. The CDR3 spans 14 residues. The germline V gene has CDR1 KGHSH and CDR2 LQKENI. V gave up 3 bases and J gave up 8 bases, with 13 bases separating them.

This clone was seen at least ten times. The read finishes 3 residues shy of the CDR3 end, and the germline J gene is used to complete it. The chain is built from TRBV7-9 and TRBJ2-5, with TRBD1 matching 7 bases. With V trimmed by 4 bases and J by 3 bases, 5 bases remained unmatched. CDR3 length: 14 residues. CDR1 is SEHNR and CDR2 is FQNEAQ in the germline V gene (reference sequence). This chain's CDR3 is CASSSSRGKETQYF. CDR3 DNA, as far as it was read: TGTGCCAGCAGCTCGAGCAGGGGGAAAGAGACC.

At least ten counts were recorded for this clone. The read finishes 3 residues shy of the CDR3 end, and the germline J gene is used to complete it. V is TRBV29-1 and J is TRBJ1-2, with 9 bases identical to TRBD1. V shed 6 bases, J shed 4 bases, and the junction held 6 bases outside the gene matches. The V gene's germline CDR1 is SQVTM and CDR2 ANQGSEA. The CDR3 runs 13 residues. The sequenced part of the CDR3 DNA is TGCAGCGTCCGCGGGACAGGGCGCTATGGC. Encoded protein: CSVRGTGRYG. The CDR3 in its entirety is CSVRGTGRYGYTF.

This clone was seen only a few times. The sequence runs out 3 residues before the end of the CDR3; the remainder is reconstructed from the germline J gene. The V call is TRBV11-1, the J call TRBJ1-6; D possibly corresponds to TRBD1 (6 bases). Germline loops: CDR1 SGHAT, CDR2 FQDESV (reference sequence). The CDR3 contains 15 residues. V was cut by 5 bases and J by 5 bases, with 13 bases left in between. CDR3 protein: CASSNGQTDNSPLHF. The part of the CDR3 DNA that was read is TGTGCCAGCAGCAACGGACAGACAGATAATTCACCC.

The table lists this clone with a few counts. The read stops 3 residues short of the end of the CDR3; the missing end is completed from the germline J gene. The gene calls are TRBV30 and TRBJ2-2, with TRBD2 identical over 11 bases. CDR3 length equals 14 residues. V trimming: 3 bases; J trimming: 6 bases; junction bases outside the gene matches: 3. The germline CDR1 and CDR2 sequences are GTSNPN and SVGIG (reference sequence). The CDR3 sequence is CAWSGSGGAGELFF. CDR3 bases read: TGTGCCTGGAGCGGTAGCGGGGGGGCCGGGGAG.

In this sample, this clone turned up a few times. Read data end 3 residues before the CDR3 end; the end is taken from the germline J gene. The chain uses TRBV30 and TRBJ2-3; possibly TRBD1 or TRBD2 for D (5 bases each). Looked up from germline, CDR1 is GTSNPN and CDR2 is SVGIG (reference sequence). The CDR3 covers 11 residues. The part of the CDR3 DNA that was read is TGTGCCTGGAGTAGAGGGGTAACG. Amino acids: CAWSRGVT. The CDR3 as a whole reads CAWSRGVTQYF.

This clone was counted between two and nine times. Partial CDR3 DNA: TGTGCCAGCAGCTTGGCGGGAGGTTACTCCGGGGAG. Translation gives CASSLAGGYSGE. The full CDR3 sequence reads CASSLAGGYSGELFF. The chain couples TRBV7-9 to TRBJ2-2, with 8 bases that match TRBD2. Read sequence stops 3 residues before the CDR3 end, and the germline J gene provides the missing end. The CDR3 runs 15 residues. V trimming: 3 bases; J trimming: 6 bases; junction bases outside the gene matches: 6. In germline, CDR1 is SEHNR, CDR2 FQNEAQ (reference sequence). Drawing the rest from reference TRBV7-9 and TRBJ2-2, the complete variable domain is DTGVSQNPRHKITKRGQNVTFRCDPISEHNRLYWYRQTLGQGPEFLTYFQNEAQLEKSRLLSDRFSAERPKGSFSTLEIQRTEQGDSAMYLCASSLAGGYSGELFFGEGSRLTVL.

This clone was recorded at least ten times. The read halts 3 residues ahead of the CDR3 end, with the missing end drawn from the germline J gene. This sequence joins TRBV5-1 and TRBJ1-1, with D uncertain. V lost 1 base, J lost 1 base, and 8 bases lay in between. Per the germline V gene, CDR1 is SGHRS and CDR2 is YFSETQ. The CDR3 extends over 14 amino acids. The CDR3 DNA, read in part, is TGCGCCAGCAGCTTGTTCAATTCGAACACTGAA. The encoded protein is CASSLFNSNTE. The complete CDR3 reads CASSLFNSNTEAFF.